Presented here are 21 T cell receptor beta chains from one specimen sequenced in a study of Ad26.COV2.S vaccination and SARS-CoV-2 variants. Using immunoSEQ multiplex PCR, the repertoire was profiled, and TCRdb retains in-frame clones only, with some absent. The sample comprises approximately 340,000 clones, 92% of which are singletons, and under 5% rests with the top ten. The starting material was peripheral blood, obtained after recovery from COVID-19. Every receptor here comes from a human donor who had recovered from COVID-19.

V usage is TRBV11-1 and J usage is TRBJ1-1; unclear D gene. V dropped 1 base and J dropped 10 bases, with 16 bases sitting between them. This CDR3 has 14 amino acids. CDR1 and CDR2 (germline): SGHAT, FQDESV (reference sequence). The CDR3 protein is CASSLEDGGYGAFF. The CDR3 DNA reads TGTGCCAGCAGCTTAGAGGACGGAGGATACGGAGCTTTCTTT.

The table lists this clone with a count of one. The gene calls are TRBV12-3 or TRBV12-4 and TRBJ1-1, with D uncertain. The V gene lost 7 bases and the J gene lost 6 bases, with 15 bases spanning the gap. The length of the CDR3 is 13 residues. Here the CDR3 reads CASNFRQIPEAFF. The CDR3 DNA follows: TGTGCCAGCAACTTCCGACAAATCCCTGAAGCTTTCTTT.

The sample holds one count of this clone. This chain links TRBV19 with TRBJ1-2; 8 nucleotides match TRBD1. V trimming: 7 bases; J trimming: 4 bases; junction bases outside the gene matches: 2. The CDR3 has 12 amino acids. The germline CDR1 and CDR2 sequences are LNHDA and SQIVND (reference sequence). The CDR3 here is CASTDRAYGYTF. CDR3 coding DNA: TGTGCCAGTACGGACAGGGCCTATGGCTACACCTTC.

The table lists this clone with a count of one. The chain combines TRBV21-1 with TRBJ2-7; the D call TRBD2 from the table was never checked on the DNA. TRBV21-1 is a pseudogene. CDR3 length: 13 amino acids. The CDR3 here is CASELAGGHEQYF. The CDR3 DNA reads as TGTGCCAGTGAATTAGCGGGGGGCCACGAGCAGTACTTC.

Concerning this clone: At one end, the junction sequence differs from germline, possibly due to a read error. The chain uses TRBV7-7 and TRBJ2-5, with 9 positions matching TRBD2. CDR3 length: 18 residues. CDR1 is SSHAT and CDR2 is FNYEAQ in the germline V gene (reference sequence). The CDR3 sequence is CASSAGVAGGPYQETQYF. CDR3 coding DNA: TGTGCTAGCAGCGCAGGGGTTGCGGGGGGGCCTTATCAAGAGACCCAGTACTTC.

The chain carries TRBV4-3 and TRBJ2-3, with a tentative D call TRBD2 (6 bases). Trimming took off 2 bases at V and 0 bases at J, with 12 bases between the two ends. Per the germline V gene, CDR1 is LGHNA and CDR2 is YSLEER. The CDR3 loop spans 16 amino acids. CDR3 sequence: CASSQYGGPSTDTQYF. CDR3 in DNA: TGCGCCAGCAGCCAATACGGGGGACCTAGCACAGATACGCAGTATTTT.

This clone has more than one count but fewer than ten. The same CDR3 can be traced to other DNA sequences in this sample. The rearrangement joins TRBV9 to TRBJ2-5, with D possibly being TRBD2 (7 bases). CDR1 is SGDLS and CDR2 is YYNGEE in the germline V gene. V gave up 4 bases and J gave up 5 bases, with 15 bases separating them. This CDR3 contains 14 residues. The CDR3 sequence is CASSPSGGRETQYF. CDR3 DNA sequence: TGTGCCAGCAGCCCATCCGGGGGGCGGGAGACCCAGTACTTC.

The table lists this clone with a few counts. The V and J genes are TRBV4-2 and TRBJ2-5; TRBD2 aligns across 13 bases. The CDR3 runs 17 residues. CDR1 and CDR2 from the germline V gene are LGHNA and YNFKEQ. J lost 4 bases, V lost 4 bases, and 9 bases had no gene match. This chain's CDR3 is CASSPHRRTSGGETQYF. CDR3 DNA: TGTGCCAGCAGCCCCCACCGACGGACTAGCGGGGGAGAGACCCAGTACTTC.

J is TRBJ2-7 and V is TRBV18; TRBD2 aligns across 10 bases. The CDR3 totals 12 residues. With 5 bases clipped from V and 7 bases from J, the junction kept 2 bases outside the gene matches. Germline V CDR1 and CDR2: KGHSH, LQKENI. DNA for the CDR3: TGTGCCAGCTCAGTAGCGGGGGGAGAGCAGTACTTC. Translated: CASSVAGGEQYF.

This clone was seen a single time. The CDR3 DNA reads as TGTGCCACCGTTAGCGGGGGAGCCGACGAGACCCAGTACTTC. Amino acids: CATVSGGADETQYF. The chain recombines TRBV19 with TRBJ2-5; TRBD2 matches at 9 bases. CDR3 length: 14 amino acids. V shed 10 bases and J 5 bases; nucleotides not matched to a gene: 11. CDR1 LNHDA and CDR2 SQIVND come from the germline V gene (reference sequence).

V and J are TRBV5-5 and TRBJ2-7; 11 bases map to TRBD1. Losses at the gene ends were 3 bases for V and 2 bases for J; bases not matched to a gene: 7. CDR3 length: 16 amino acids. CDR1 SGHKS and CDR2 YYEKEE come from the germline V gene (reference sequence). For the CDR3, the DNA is TGTGCCAGCAGCTCAATGGGGGGACAGGGGGCCTACGAGCAGTACTTC. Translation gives CASSSMGGQGAYEQYF. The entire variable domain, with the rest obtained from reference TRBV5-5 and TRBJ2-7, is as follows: DAGVTQSPTHLIKTRGQQVTLRCSPISGHKSVSWYQQVLGQGPQFIFQYYEKEERGRGNFPDRFSARQFPNYSSELNVNALLLGDSALYLCASSSMGGQGAYEQYFGPGTRLTVT.

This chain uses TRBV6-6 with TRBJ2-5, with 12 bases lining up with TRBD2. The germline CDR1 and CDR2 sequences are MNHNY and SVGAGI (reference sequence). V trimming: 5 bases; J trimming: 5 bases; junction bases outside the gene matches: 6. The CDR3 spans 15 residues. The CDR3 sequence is CASSPSGGAVETQYF. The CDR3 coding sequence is TGTGCCAGCAGTCCTAGCGGGGGGGCCGTGGAGACCCAGTACTTC.

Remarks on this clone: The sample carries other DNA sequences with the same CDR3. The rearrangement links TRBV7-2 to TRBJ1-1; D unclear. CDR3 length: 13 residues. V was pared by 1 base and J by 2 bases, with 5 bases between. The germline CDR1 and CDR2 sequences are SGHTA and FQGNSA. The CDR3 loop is CASSLVGNTEAFF. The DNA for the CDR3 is TGTGCCAGCAGCTTAGTGGGTAACACTGAAGCTTTCTTT.

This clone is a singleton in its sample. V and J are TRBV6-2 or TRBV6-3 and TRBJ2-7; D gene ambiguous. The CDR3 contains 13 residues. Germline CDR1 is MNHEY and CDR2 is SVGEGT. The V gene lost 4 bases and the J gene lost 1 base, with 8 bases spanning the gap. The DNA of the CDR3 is TGTGCCAGCAGTTTTCCAGGATCCTACGAGCAGTACTTC. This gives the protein CASSFPGSYEQYF.

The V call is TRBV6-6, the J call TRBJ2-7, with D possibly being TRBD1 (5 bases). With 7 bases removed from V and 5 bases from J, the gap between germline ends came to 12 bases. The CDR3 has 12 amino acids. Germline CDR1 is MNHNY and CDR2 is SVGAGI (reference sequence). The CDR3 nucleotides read TGTGCCAGCACCGTAGGGGATGACGAGCAGTACTTC. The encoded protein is CASTVGDDEQYF.

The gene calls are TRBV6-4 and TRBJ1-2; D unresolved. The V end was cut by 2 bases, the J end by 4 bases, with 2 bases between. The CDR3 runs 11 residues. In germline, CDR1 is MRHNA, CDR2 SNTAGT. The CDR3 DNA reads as TGTGCCAGCAGTGACATCTATGGCTACACCTTC. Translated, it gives CASSDIYGYTF.

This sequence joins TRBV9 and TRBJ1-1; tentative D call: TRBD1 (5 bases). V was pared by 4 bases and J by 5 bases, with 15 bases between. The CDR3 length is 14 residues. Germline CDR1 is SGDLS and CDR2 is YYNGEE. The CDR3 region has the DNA TGTGCCAGCAGCCCTCACCAGGGTAGTACTGAAGCTTTCTTT. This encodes CASSPHQGSTEAFF. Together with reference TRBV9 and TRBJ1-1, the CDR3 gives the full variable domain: DSGVTQTPKHLITATGQRVTLRCSPRSGDLSVYWYQQSLDQGLQFLIQYYNGEERAKGNILERFSAQQFPDLHSELNLSSLELGDSALYFCASSPHQGSTEAFFGQGTRLTVV.

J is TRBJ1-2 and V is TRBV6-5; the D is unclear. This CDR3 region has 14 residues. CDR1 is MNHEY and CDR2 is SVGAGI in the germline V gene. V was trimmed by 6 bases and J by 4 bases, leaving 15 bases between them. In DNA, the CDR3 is TGTGCCAGCAGCAGCTTTGGGGAGAGCTATGGCTACACCTTC. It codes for CASSSFGESYGYTF.

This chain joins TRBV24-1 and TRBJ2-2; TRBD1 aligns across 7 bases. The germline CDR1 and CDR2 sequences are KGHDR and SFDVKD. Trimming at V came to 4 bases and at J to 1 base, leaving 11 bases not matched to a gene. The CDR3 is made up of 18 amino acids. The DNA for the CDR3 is TGTGCCACCAGTGACCACGTGACAGGGTCGATGAACACCGGGGAGCTGTTTTTT. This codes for CATSDHVTGSMNTGELFF.

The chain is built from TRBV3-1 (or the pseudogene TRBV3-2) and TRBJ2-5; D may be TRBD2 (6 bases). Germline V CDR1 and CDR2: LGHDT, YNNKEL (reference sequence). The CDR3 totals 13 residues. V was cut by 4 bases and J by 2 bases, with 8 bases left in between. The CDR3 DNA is TGTGCCAGCAGCCCCCGGGAGCAAGAGACCCAGTACTTC. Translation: CASSPREQETQYF.

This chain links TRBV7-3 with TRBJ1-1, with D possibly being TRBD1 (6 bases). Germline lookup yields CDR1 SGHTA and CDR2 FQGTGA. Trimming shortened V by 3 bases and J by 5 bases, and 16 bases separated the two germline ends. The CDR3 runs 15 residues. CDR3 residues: CASSLDSSRGTEAFF. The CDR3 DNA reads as TGTGCCAGCAGCTTGGACAGTTCCCGGGGGACTGAAGCTTTCTTT.